This is a list of T cell receptor beta chains from one sample in a study of T cells expressing NK-cell markers. One entry per CDR3 protein, without DNA, is what TCRdb gives after re-calling the 5' RACE reads. The table lists about 160,000 distinct CDR3 sequences. The sequenced sample was blood T cells: a sorted CD56 or NKG2C T cell subset, CD4+ or CD8+ T cells, or bulk PBMC T cells (not recorded which). These receptors were taken from a woman between 18 and 70 years old in good health. The CDR3 runs from the conserved cysteine through the conserved F or W.

j_call v_call cdr3_aa
TRBJ2-7 TRBV7-9 CASSLAHSYEQYF
TRBJ2-7 TRBV27 CASSPVGAGSYEQYF
TRBJ1-5 TRBV6-1 CASSRRRDIWPQHF
TRBJ1-1 TRBV7-9 CASSLVGGGENTEAFF
TRBJ2-5 TRBV25-1 CASSEPPGRREETQYF
TRBJ1-1 TRBV20-1 CSAPRQGNTEAFF
TRBJ2-5 TRBV5-5 CASSLGWEGGETQYF
TRBJ1-5 TRBV12-3/TRBV12-4 CASSWSRGNQPQHF
TRBJ1-1 TRBV28 CASRHRQANTEAFF
TRBJ2-4 TRBV2 CASGGEGNIQYF
TRBJ1-2 TRBV10-3 CAISGPGRKSLGYTF
TRBJ2-3 TRBV12-3/TRBV12-4 CASSPAGGNTDTQYF
TRBJ2-5 TRBV12-3/TRBV12-4 CASSLTGGQETQYF
TRBJ2-7 TRBV27 CASRTNTAHYEQYF
TRBJ2-2 TRBV5-1 CASSPDGVAGELFF
TRBJ2-7 TRBV7-9 CASSLAGVFSYEQYF
TRBJ2-2 TRBV28 CASSSGQVGTGELFF
TRBJ2-1 TRBV10-3 CAISLGTSGASSYNEQFF
TRBJ2-5 TRBV19 CASSKRDGRETQYF
TRBJ2-4 TRBV7-8 CASSPQLAKNIQYF
TRBJ2-7 TRBV27 CASSFTGPAYEQYF
TRBJ1-1 TRBV10-3 CAISETGRNTEAFF
TRBJ2-1 TRBV12-3/TRBV12-4 CASTNSGGGRGLEQFF
TRBJ2-7 TRBV7-9 CASSLTGRREQYF
TRBJ2-7 TRBV14 CASSQTGTLSLLRYF
TRBJ1-1 TRBV29-1 CSVQGTNTEAFF
TRBJ1-2 TRBV7-9 CASRESGLYGYTF
TRBJ2-1 TRBV4-2 CASSQGRLAALRRSYNEQFF
TRBJ2-7 TRBV5-1 CASSLGTFSGNFYEQYF
TRBJ2-5 TRBV5-1 CASSLVASGGQETQYF
TRBJ1-4 TRBV24-1 CATSDPRTANEKLFF
TRBJ2-3 TRBV7-9 CASSLSGGRTDTQYF
TRBJ1-5 TRBV5-6 CASSLGQGNNQPQHF
TRBJ1-6 TRBV6-1 CASSRDGRKENNSPLHF
TRBJ2-1 TRBV7-2 CASSLRAGTSFHEQFF
TRBJ1-6 TRBV9 CASSLRQGESPLHF
TRBJ2-1 TRBV15 CATSREGTGRLGEQFF
TRBJ2-1 TRBV27 CASKPEGSYNEQFF
TRBJ2-7 TRBV20-1 CSATFQGGEQYF
TRBJ2-7 TRBV20-1 CSARARFGRATYEQYF
TRBJ1-1 TRBV5-1 CASSLRPESTEAFF
TRBJ2-4 TRBV25-1 CASSELKQGAAKNIQYF
TRBJ2-5 TRBV29-1 CSVEDWARGRRTQYF
TRBJ1-4 TRBV6-1 CASSPGGGAANEKLFF
TRBJ2-1 TRBV11-2 CASSQAGSGAYNEQFF
TRBJ2-1 TRBV2 CASATSRTYNEQFF
TRBJ2-7 TRBV10-2 CASSIDRGYEQYF
TRBJ2-3 TRBV5-6 CASSLEDTSALRGTQYF
TRBJ2-1 TRBV5-1 CASSPPGGGAAYNEQFF
TRBJ1-5 TRBV7-2 CASSLDMRVSQPQHF
TRBJ2-7 TRBV20-1 CSARESPYEQYF
TRBJ1-4 TRBV9 CASSVEGGLNEKLFF